The T cell receptor beta chain under discussion was sequenced for a study of blood T cells in healthy people across ages. Overall study results and limits: Higher diversity, along with more naive CD4+ cells, distinguished long-lived donors from aged donors. Because sorting was not performed, PBMCs prevented conclusive naive versus antigen-experienced comparison.

Next came a second PCR, run for roughly 7 to 12 cycles, which used a sample-barcoded 5' primer along with a J-beta primer mix. TCRdb called the 5' RACE reads again in MiXCR, with one record for every CDR3 protein. In the table there are over 500,000 distinct CDR3 sequences, about 50% of which are singletons. Germline assignment: CDR1 SGHTA and CDR2 FQGNSA. The CDR3 extends over 15 amino acids. V was trimmed by 3 bases and J by 6 bases, leaving 17 bases between them. Only a few counts were recorded for this clonotype. Its antigen remains unknown. Specimen: blood. The chain combines TRBV7-2 with TRBJ1-1; TRBD1 might be the D (6 bases). This TCR derives from an elderly woman in good health. The CDR3 here is CASSFLGTPGAEAFF. The DNA for the CDR3 is TGTGCCAGCAGCTTCTTAGGGACCCCAGGGGCTGAAGCTTTCTTT.